The following is a TCR beta chain sequence with its context. Its antigen is not known. This entry comes from a study of T cells in Graves' hyperthyroidism and ophthalmopathy. Amplified regions were TCR beta CDR3 sequences from RNA transcripts. The HTBI primer set served for first-round RT-PCR of the TCR CDR3. MiXCR was run by TCRdb on the multiplex PCR reads, yielding one entry per CDR3 protein. The table lists fewer than 250,000 distinct CDR3 sequences, roughly a sixth of them singletons. Whole-study results and caveats: Median prediction lead before ophthalmopathy onset was around seven months with the model. Most clonotypes that expanded in the thyroid above 0.001 also showed up in blood.

Germline CDR1 reads DFQATT; CDR2 reads SNEGSKA (reference sequence). The CDR3 length is 13 residues. The V gene lost 5 bases and the J gene lost 0 bases, with 7 bases spanning the gap. These patients, aged 18 to 65, had recently diagnosed hyperthyroidism lasting under 2 months. PBMCs were derived from 9.5 to 10 ml fresh peripheral blood. Specimen: blood. V gene TRBV20-1 combines with J gene TRBJ1-4; no reliable D call. The TCR sequence derives from a man aged 45-65 years with Graves' hyperthyroidism. In DNA, the CDR3 is TGCAGTGCTGCAGGAGCAACTAATGAAAAACTGTTTTTT. It yields the protein CSAAGATNEKLFF.